The entry below describes one TCR beta chain. The V segment lost 6 bases and the J segment 7 bases; nucleotides outside the gene matches: 14. This CDR3 spans 15 amino acids. Germline CDR1 is KGHSH and CDR2 is LQKENI. The sample belongs to a study of blood T cell repertoires in COVID-19. Study overall: Acute and convalescent COVID-19 specimens originated in the United States, Italy and Spain.

In the original workflow: How many nucleated cells were present was estimated from reference gene primer amplification. Sequencing was performed with immunoSEQ multiplex PCR; in TCRdb, only in-frame clones are kept and a portion is missing. V and J calls and clone size are those listed in that table; D and trimming were worked out from the DNA. The sample has 150,000 or so clones; about 80% are singletons. The origin of this receptor is an older woman with acute or convalescent COVID-19. The gene calls are TRBV18 and TRBJ2-7, with 8 positions matching TRBD2. The specimen was peripheral blood. The CDR3 coding sequence is TGTGCCAGCTCTAAGGCCGTGGCGGGAGGCGGGGAGCAGTACTTC. Its translation is CASSKAVAGGGEQYF.